Following are 22 T cell receptor beta chains from one sample sequenced in a study of early T cells in non-severe SARS-CoV-2 infection. TCRdb called the 5' RACE reads again in MiXCR, with one record for every CDR3 protein. The sample yields around 63,000 distinct CDR3 sequences, 13% seen once. Specimen: whole blood. These receptors all come from an adult who was a healthcare worker with PCR-confirmed SARS-CoV-2 infection or an uninfected control (not recorded which).

This clonotype was seen at least ten times. This rearrangement joins TRBV6-2 or TRBV6-3 to TRBJ1-5; 8 nucleotides align to TRBD1. The CDR3 is 17 amino acids. Trimming cost V 2 bases and J 4 bases; bases outside gene matches: 10. Germline V gene lookup returns CDR1 MNHEY and CDR2 SVGEGT. DNA of the CDR3: TGTGCCAGCAGTTACGGTGGAGGACAGGGTTTAAATCAGCCCCAGCATTTT. It yields the protein CASSYGGGQGLNQPQHF.

This clonotype occurred many times. The chain joins TRBV7-6 to TRBJ2-1; no firm D call. The V end was cut by 3 bases, the J end by 5 bases, with 8 bases between. Germline V gene data show CDR1 as SGHVS and CDR2 as FNYEAQ. CDR3 length: 13 amino acids. The CDR3 is CASSLVDHNEQFF. CDR3 bases: TGTGCCAGCAGCTTGGTTGACCACAATGAGCAGTTCTTC.

Ten or more counts support this clonotype. V and J are TRBV20-1 and TRBJ2-3, with 8 bases lining up with TRBD2. Germline values: CDR1 DFQATT, CDR2 SNEGSKA (reference sequence). The ends lost 3 bases at V and 0 bases at J; junction bases unmatched: 5. The CDR3 contains 15 residues. CDR3 nucleotide sequence: TGCAGTGCTAGCGGGGGGGGTTTTAGCACAGATACGCAGTATTTT. Translation gives CSASGGGFSTDTQYF.

This clonotype was detected many times. The chain employs TRBV7-6 and TRBJ1-3; D is uncertain. V gave up 5 bases and J gave up 2 bases, with 10 bases separating them. Germline CDR1 SGHVS, CDR2 FNYEAQ. CDR3 length equals 14 residues. The CDR3: CASSTRTAGNTIYF. The CDR3 DNA follows: TGTGCCAGCAGCACCCGGACCGCTGGAAACACCATATATTTT.

This clonotype was recorded a few times. The chain uses TRBV29-1 and TRBJ2-3; D is unclear. Trimming took 7 bases from V and 2 from J, leaving 4 bases between them. The length of the CDR3 is 10 residues. Germline CDR1 and CDR2: SQVTM and ANQGSEA. CDR3 loop: CSGYTDTQYF. Here the CDR3 DNA reads TGCAGCGGGTACACAGATACGCAGTATTTT.

The table lists this clonotype with a few counts. This rearrangement joins TRBV2 to TRBJ2-2; 10 bases agree with TRBD1. The ends lost 6 bases at V and 5 bases at J; junction bases unmatched: 3. Germline V gene data show CDR1 as SNHLY and CDR2 as FYNNEI. CDR3 length equals 14 residues. This CDR3 reads CASRTDRGTGELFF. The CDR3 bases are TGTGCCAGCAGAACGGACAGGGGGACCGGGGAGCTGTTTTTT.

This clonotype was counted at least ten times. The chain carries TRBV29-1 and TRBJ2-1; D is unresolved. Deletions cut 4 bases from V and 6 bases from J, with 7 bases between. In germline, CDR1 is SQVTM, CDR2 ANQGSEA. CDR3 length equals 11 residues. In nucleotides, the CDR3 is TGCAGCGTTGCGGACCCCAATGAGCAGTTCTTC. Its protein is CSVADPNEQFF.

This clonotype was observed a handful of times. This chain joins TRBV7-8 and TRBJ2-1, with 14 positions matching TRBD2. The CDR3 has 16 residues. The germline V gene has CDR1 SGHVS and CDR2 FQNEAQ. The V gene end was trimmed by 4 bases and the J gene end by 4 bases; junction bases not matched to a gene: 3. The DNA for the CDR3 is TGTGCCAGCAGCTCGGGACTAGCGGGAGTGTACAATGAGCAGTTCTTC. Translation: CASSSGLAGVYNEQFF. Combining the CDR3 with reference TRBV7-8 and TRBJ2-1 gives the whole variable domain GAGVSQSPRYKVAKRGQDVALRCDPISGHVSLFWYQQALGQGPEFLTYFQNEAQLDKSGLPSDRFFAERPEGSVSTLKIQRTQQEDSAVYLCASSSGLAGVYNEQFFGPGTRLTVL.

The rearrangement uses TRBV6-5 and TRBJ2-7; no reliable D call. The CDR3 is 13 amino acids. Trimming took 4 bases from V and 0 from J, leaving 7 bases between them. Germline-derived CDR1 and CDR2 are MNHEY and SVGAGI. The CDR3 coding sequence is TGTGCCAGCAGTTCGCCAGTCTCCTACGAGCAGTACTTC. Its protein is CASSSPVSYEQYF.

The chain combines TRBV7-8 with TRBJ2-2; TRBD2 aligns across 7 bases. Trimming cost V 1 base and J 6 bases; bases outside gene matches: 8. In germline, CDR1 is SGHVS, CDR2 FQNEAQ. CDR3 length: 16 residues. The CDR3 region is CASSLGTGGFPGELFF. CDR3 in DNA: TGTGCCAGCAGCTTAGGGACGGGGGGTTTCCCCGGGGAGCTGTTTTTT.

This clonotype was observed many times. J is TRBJ2-7 and V is TRBV5-1; the match to TRBD2 covers 9 bases. Germline V lookup: CDR1 SGHRS, CDR2 YFSETQ. Trimming cost V 3 bases and J 8 bases; bases outside gene matches: 6. The CDR3 has 13 amino acids. CDR3 sequence (DNA): TGCGCCAGCAGCTCGAGCGGGGGGAGGCAGCAGTACTTC. Translation gives CASSSSGGRQQYF.

The chain is built from TRBV5-1 and TRBJ2-3; D is perhaps TRBD1 (6 bases). Trimming cost V 4 bases and J 1 base, with 10 bases left between them. This CDR3 region has 14 residues. Germline lookup yields CDR1 SGHRS and CDR2 YFSETQ. The CDR3 bases are TGCGCCAGCAGCCGACAGGCCCGCACAGATACGCAGTATTTT. It is translated as CASSRQARTDTQYF.

The table lists this clonotype with many counts. V usage is TRBV7-6 and J usage is TRBJ2-2; the D is unclear. The germline V gene has CDR1 SGHVS and CDR2 FNYEAQ. CDR3 length: 12 residues. V lost 5 bases, J lost 5 bases, and 6 bases lay in between. CDR3: CASSEGTGELFF. The CDR3 region has the DNA TGTGCCAGCAGCGAAGGTACCGGGGAGCTGTTTTTT.

This clonotype occurred a few times. The chain carries TRBV18 and TRBJ2-2, with no clear D. CDR1 KGHSH and CDR2 LQKENI come from the germline V gene. V was clipped by 2 bases and J by 9 bases, with 13 bases between them. CDR3 length: 14 amino acids. CDR3 loop: CASSPVTSRRELFF. CDR3 sequence (DNA): TGTGCCAGCTCACCAGTAACTTCTCGTCGGGAGCTGTTTTTT.

This clonotype was detected a few times. This chain uses TRBV6-1 with TRBJ1-5; D not certain. In germline, CDR1 is MNHNS, CDR2 SASEGT. Trimming removed 8 bases from V and 0 bases from J, with 14 bases in between. CDR3 length equals 15 residues. The CDR3 is CASLLEFYSNQPQHF. CDR3 bases: TGTGCCAGCCTTTTGGAGTTCTATAGCAATCAGCCCCAGCATTTT.

This clonotype was observed many times. V usage is TRBV5-6 and J usage is TRBJ2-7; TRBD2 might be the D (6 bases). The V and J ends lost 4 bases and 3 bases respectively, with 11 bases between them. The length of the CDR3 is 13 residues. The V gene's germline CDR1 is SGHDT and CDR2 YYEEEE. CDR3 nucleotides: TGTGCCAGCAGCCTGGGACTCGTCTACGAGCAGTACTTC. Protein product: CASSLGLVYEQYF.

This clonotype was counted many times. The chain recombines TRBV6-2 or TRBV6-3 with TRBJ2-1; 8 bases fit TRBD1. Per germline, CDR1 MNHEY and CDR2 SVGEGT. V was pared by 5 bases and J by 4 bases, with 7 bases of the junction left unmatched. This CDR3 region has 15 residues. The CDR3 sequence: CASSTRDRIYNEQFF. The CDR3 nucleotides read TGTGCCAGCAGTACCCGGGACAGGATATACAATGAGCAGTTCTTC.

V and J are TRBV5-1 and TRBJ2-7; 9 nucleotides line up with TRBD2. J lost 3 bases, V lost 3 bases, and 7 bases had no gene match. Germline V gene lookup returns CDR1 SGHRS and CDR2 YFSETQ. CDR3 length: 15 residues. The CDR3 region has the DNA TGCGCCAGCAGCTCCCCGGGACTAGCCCTCTACGAGCAGTACTTC. Its protein is CASSSPGLALYEQYF.

This clonotype was picked up many times. The V gene is TRBV6-5, the J gene TRBJ2-5; D possibly corresponds to TRBD2 (6 bases). Germline V lookup: CDR1 MNHEY, CDR2 SVGAGI. This CDR3 is built from 13 residues. V lost 7 bases to trimming and J lost 6 bases, with 15 bases between them. The CDR3 DNA sequence: TGTGCCAGCACACCGGCGGGGTGGCAGACCCAGTACTTC. It yields the protein CASTPAGWQTQYF.

This clonotype has ten or more counts. Sequence at one end of the junction differs from germline and may be a read error. The chain uses TRBV20-1 and TRBJ2-7, with 7 bases that match TRBD1. Germline V gene data show CDR1 as DFQATT and CDR2 as SNEGSKA (reference sequence). CDR3 length: 14 residues. The CDR3 region is CSARDRAPSYEQYF. CDR3 sequence (DNA): TGCAGTGCGAGAGACAGGGCCCCCTCCTACGAGCAGTACTTC.

The CDR3 is CASSERGREKLFF. In nucleotides, the CDR3 is TGCGCCAGCAGTGAACGGGGCCGGGAAAAACTGTTTTTT. V and J are TRBV10-2 and TRBJ1-4; perhaps TRBD1 as D (5 bases). The CDR3 is 13 residues long. Trimming pared 3 bases from V and 8 bases from J, leaving 10 bases between. Germline V gives CDR1 WSHSY, CDR2 SAAADI.

This clonotype was observed many times. The chain has TRBV20-1 and TRBJ1-1; TRBD1 matches at 8 bases. The CDR3 is made up of 15 amino acids. CDR1 and CDR2 from the germline V gene are DFQATT and SNEGSKA (reference sequence). The junction had 11 bases not matched to a gene; V was cut back by 6 bases and J by 2 bases. The CDR3: CSAPLLQGVNTEAFF. The DNA of the CDR3 is TGCAGTGCGCCGCTCTTACAGGGGGTAAACACTGAAGCTTTCTTT.